Each of the 32 T cell receptor beta chains below was sequenced from the same sample in a study of shared clonotypes between healthy human individuals. Assay used: immunoSEQ multiplex PCR; TCRdb lists only in-frame clones, some missing. The table lists approximately 1,000,000 clones, about 84% of them singletons, with approximately 0.5% in the top ten. Sequencing used memory CD4+ T cells from PBMCs. Stated subset: CD45RA-negative fraction. Receptors originate from a man aged 18 to 29 in good health. Some clones in this sample may be carry-over from other donors' samples.

CDR3 loop: CASSDRGVGNQPQHF. The CDR3 DNA sequence: TGTGCCAGCAGTGACAGGGGTGTCGGCAATCAGCCCCAGCATTTT. V usage is TRBV6-6 and J usage is TRBJ1-5; 8 nucleotides match TRBD1. Germline CDR1 MNHNY, CDR2 SVGAGI (reference sequence). With V trimmed by 5 bases and J by 2 bases, 5 bases remained unmatched. There are 15 residues in the CDR3.

The V gene is TRBV18, the J gene TRBJ1-1; D perhaps matches TRBD1 (6 bases). The germline V gene has CDR1 KGHSH and CDR2 LQKENI. The CDR3 is 17 residues long. Trimming took off 3 bases at V and 4 bases at J, with 21 bases between the two ends. The CDR3 reads CASSPVTGAGTGTEAFF. Written as DNA, the CDR3 is TGTGCCAGCTCACCGGTGACGGGGGCCGGCACTGGCACTGAAGCTTTCTTT.

There are a few counts of this clone. This chain links TRBV19 with TRBJ2-3; 7 bases line up with TRBD2. The CDR3 length is 20 residues. The trim removed 2 bases at V and 2 bases at J, leaving 19 bases unmatched. The germline V gene encodes CDR1 LNHDA and CDR2 SQIVND (reference sequence). The CDR3 spells CASSIWRRGEGREDTDTQYF. The CDR3 DNA follows: TGTGCCAGTAGTATATGGAGGCGGGGTGAAGGTCGGGAGGACACAGATACGCAGTATTTT.

The table lists this clone with a few counts. The rearrangement joins TRBV7-9 to TRBJ2-7; D is unresolved. V lost 5 bases to trimming and J lost 4 bases, with 15 bases between them. The CDR3 has 14 residues. The germline V gene has CDR1 SEHNR and CDR2 FQNEAQ (reference sequence). This chain's CDR3 is CASSPNSQSYEQYF. In DNA form, the CDR3 reads TGTGCCAGCAGCCCCAACTCACAATCTTACGAGCAGTACTTC.

The CDR3 DNA sequence: TGTGCCAGCAGTGAGGCGGGCTCTGGGGCCAACGTCCTGACTTTC. Amino acids: CASSEAGSGANVLTF. The chain is built from TRBV6-1 and TRBJ2-6; D is possibly TRBD2 (5 bases). Germline V gene lookup returns CDR1 MNHNS and CDR2 SASEGT. This CDR3 comprises 15 residues. Trimming shortened V by 3 bases and J by 0 bases, and 6 bases separated the two germline ends.

The chain links TRBV7-9 to TRBJ2-2; D possibly uses TRBD1 or TRBD2 (6 bases each). Trimming shortened V by 2 bases and J by 6 bases, and 22 bases separated the two germline ends. The CDR3 consists of 18 residues. The germline gives CDR1 SEHNR, CDR2 FQNEAQ (reference sequence). The CDR3 sequence: CASSLMWGAAAGAGELFF. The CDR3, as DNA: TGTGCCAGCAGCTTAATGTGGGGGGCGGCTGCGGGCGCCGGGGAGCTGTTTTTT.

The chain joins TRBV5-5 to TRBJ2-5; a possible D gene is TRBD1 (6 bases). The CDR3 spans 15 residues. The germline V gene encodes CDR1 SGHKS and CDR2 YYEKEE (reference sequence). Trimming stripped 0 bases from V and 1 base from J, with 10 bases between. The CDR3 region is CASSLVRGGQETQYF. The CDR3 bases are TGTGCCAGCAGCTTGGTTCGAGGGGGCCAAGAGACCCAGTACTTC.

The J gene is TRBJ1-5, the V gene TRBV19; 7 nucleotides match TRBD1. The V gene end was trimmed by 6 bases and the J gene end by 0 bases; junction bases not matched to a gene: 14. The CDR3 has 18 residues. Germline V gene lookup returns CDR1 LNHDA and CDR2 SQIVND (reference sequence). The CDR3 nucleotides read TGTGCCAGTAGCCACCCCAGGGACAGACGCTATAGCAATCAGCCCCAGCATTTT. Protein: CASSHPRDRRYSNQPQHF. The whole variable domain, filled in from reference TRBV19 and TRBJ1-5, reads DGGITQSPKYLFRKEGQNVTLSCEQNLNHDAMYWYRQDPGQGLRLIYYSQIVNDFQKGDIAEGYSVSREKKESFPLTVTSAQKNPTAFYLCASSHPRDRRYSNQPQHFGDGTRLSIL.

The chain is built from TRBV5-1 and TRBJ2-1; TRBD2 matches at 7 bases. V shed 7 bases and J 2 bases; nucleotides not matched to a gene: 12. Germline assignment: CDR1 SGHRS and CDR2 YFSETQ. The CDR3 length is 16 residues. The CDR3 DNA follows: TGCGCCAGCCGATTCGATGGCGGGAGACCCTACAATGAGCAGTTCTTC. As protein: CASRFDGGRPYNEQFF.

The CDR3 DNA follows: TGTGCCAGCAGTCCCATATCCTACAATGAGCAGTTCTTC. Protein: CASSPISYNEQFF. The gene calls are TRBV28 and TRBJ2-1; no reliable D call. Per the germline V gene, CDR1 is MDHEN and CDR2 is SYDVKM. The CDR3 extends over 13 amino acids. Trimming cost V 5 bases and J 1 base, with 6 bases left between them.

This clone was detected only a few times. This chain connects TRBV9 to TRBJ1-1, with D possibly being TRBD1 (6 bases). The germline V and J ends were trimmed by 4 bases and 4 bases, with 11 bases remaining between them. There are 13 residues in the CDR3. Per the germline V gene, CDR1 is SGDLS and CDR2 is YYNGEE. In DNA, the CDR3 is TGTGCCAGCAGCATACAGGGATCCACTGAAGCTTTCTTT. Amino acids: CASSIQGSTEAFF.

The rearrangement uses TRBV7-7 and TRBJ2-2; D might be TRBD1 (5 bases). Germline V gene data show CDR1 as SSHAT and CDR2 as FNYEAQ (reference sequence). The CDR3 is 13 residues long. V lost 5 bases and J 3 bases, leaving 7 bases between the germline ends. The chain's CDR3 is CASSGQDTGELFF. The DNA of the CDR3 is TGTGCCAGCAGCGGACAAGACACCGGGGAGCTGTTTTTT.

The table lists this clone with a count of one. The rearrangement uses TRBV28 and TRBJ2-3, with 16 positions matching TRBD2. There are 18 residues in the CDR3. CDR1 and CDR2 from the germline V gene are MDHEN and SYDVKM. V trimming: 6 bases; J trimming: 0 bases; junction bases outside the gene matches: 6. The CDR3 sequence: CASRPGTSGRGSTDTQYF. The DNA of the CDR3 is TGTGCCAGCAGGCCCGGGACTAGCGGGAGGGGGAGCACAGATACGCAGTATTTT.

Worth noting for this clone: With a much larger clone just one base away, this may be a read error. The chain employs TRBV7-3 and TRBJ1-2, with unresolved D. The CDR3 is 12 residues long. Germline lookup yields CDR1 SGHTA and CDR2 FQGTGA. With 6 bases removed from V and 2 bases from J, the gap between germline ends came to 7 bases. Here the CDR3 reads CASSGQNYGYTF. The CDR3 nucleotides are TGTGCCAGCAGTGGGCAGAACTATGGCTACACCTTC.

The V call is TRBV15, the J call TRBJ1-3; D gene ambiguous. V was shortened by 0 bases and J by 0 bases, with 15 bases between the two germline ends. Germline V gene lookup returns CDR1 LNHNV and CDR2 YYDKDF (reference sequence). The CDR3 length is 18 residues. CDR3 residues: CATSRDSMASLSGNTIYF. The CDR3 DNA is TGTGCCACCAGCAGAGATTCGATGGCTAGCCTCTCTGGAAACACCATATATTTT.

This clone has only a few counts. This rearrangement joins TRBV2 to TRBJ2-3; tentatively, D is TRBD2 (5 bases). With 1 base removed from V and 13 bases from J, the gap between germline ends came to 15 bases. CDR3 length: 13 residues. Germline V lookup: CDR1 SNHLY, CDR2 FYNNEI. The CDR3 region is CASSEEPSLRKYF. The CDR3 region has the DNA TGTGCCAGCAGTGAAGAGCCTAGCTTAAGGAAGTATTTT.

In DNA, the CDR3 is TGTGCCAGCAGCGTAGACCCATGGGACAGAGCCGAAGGGAGCGCTTTCTTT. It specifies CASSVDPWDRAEGSAFF. This chain connects TRBV9 to TRBJ1-1; TRBD1 matches at 7 bases. The trim removed 0 bases at V and 11 bases at J, leaving 19 bases unmatched. This CDR3 region has 17 residues. CDR1 SGDLS and CDR2 YYNGEE come from the germline V gene.

V gene TRBV29-1 combines with J gene TRBJ2-1; 7 bases align to TRBD2. Germline CDR1 and CDR2: SQVTM and ANQGSEA. Trimming took 6 bases from V and 6 from J; bases not matched to a gene: 14. The CDR3 has 15 amino acids. This CDR3 is CSVPSRAGARNEQFF. The CDR3 DNA reads TGCAGCGTCCCCTCTCGCGCGGGAGCACGCAATGAGCAGTTCTTC.

The chain combines TRBV6-5 with TRBJ2-7; D ambiguous. Trimming took off 4 bases at V and 3 bases at J, with 10 bases between the two ends. This CDR3 region has 13 residues. Germline V gives CDR1 MNHEY, CDR2 SVGAGI. CDR3 loop: CASSSLLIYEQYF. CDR3 bases: TGTGCCAGCAGTTCCTTGTTGATCTACGAGCAGTACTTC.

CDR3 loop: CASSGQGRGAEAFF. In DNA form, the CDR3 reads TGCGCCAGCAGCGGACAGGGAAGGGGCGCTGAAGCTTTCTTT. The chain couples TRBV5-1 to TRBJ1-1, with 8 positions matching TRBD1. V lost 4 bases, J lost 6 bases, and 8 bases stayed unmatched. CDR3 size: 14 residues. CDR1 is SGHRS and CDR2 is YFSETQ in the germline V gene.

This chain's CDR3 is CASTLGTGGSTVPYEQYF. The CDR3 bases are TGTGCCAGCACCCTCGGGACAGGGGGCTCCACAGTGCCCTACGAGCAGTACTTC. The rearrangement links TRBV18 to TRBJ2-7; 12 bases are a match to TRBD1. The CDR3 sequence is 18 residues long. J was trimmed by 2 bases and V by 8 bases; bases with no gene match: 16. Germline V CDR1 and CDR2: KGHSH, LQKENI. Full variable domain (missing parts from reference TRBV18 and TRBJ2-7): NAGVMQNPRHLVRRRGQEARLRCSPMKGHSHVYWYRQLPEEGLKFMVYLQKENIIDESGMPKERFSAEFPKEGPSILRIQQVVRGDSAAYFCASTLGTGGSTVPYEQYFGPGTRLTVT.

This clone was seen only a few times. The V and J genes are TRBV6-5 and TRBJ1-2, with D possibly TRBD1 on 6 matching bases. V was clipped by 6 bases and J by 8 bases, with 13 bases between them. CDR3 length equals 12 residues. Per the germline V gene, CDR1 is MNHEY and CDR2 is SVGAGI. CDR3: CASRGQNTGYTF. The CDR3 coding sequence is TGTGCCAGCAGGGGACAAAATACGGGCTACACCTTC.

This rearrangement joins TRBV6-5 to TRBJ1-1, with TRBD1 matching over 7 bases. After removal of 2 bases from V and 4 bases from J, the junction contained 1 base not matched to a gene. Germline V CDR1 and CDR2: MNHEY, SVGAGI. This CDR3 region has 13 residues. CDR3 sequence reads: CASSYDRATEAFF. CDR3 nucleotides: TGTGCCAGCAGTTACGACAGGGCCACTGAAGCTTTCTTT.

The chain combines TRBV18 with TRBJ2-6; 7 nucleotides line up with TRBD2. The CDR3 extends over 15 amino acids. V lost 3 bases and J lost 2; bases outside the gene matches: 1. CDR1 and CDR2 (germline): KGHSH, LQKENI. The CDR3 protein is CASSPGGAGANVLTF. The CDR3 DNA reads as TGTGCCAGCTCACCGGGAGGGGCTGGGGCCAACGTCCTGACTTTC.

The chain combines TRBV28 with TRBJ2-7; either TRBD1 or TRBD2 may fit D (7 bases each). V was pared by 6 bases and J by 7 bases, with 22 bases between. Germline values: CDR1 MDHEN, CDR2 SYDVKM. CDR3 length: 15 amino acids. CDR3 DNA: TGTGCCAGCAGCCCAGGGGGGGGGCAATCGAGAGAGCAGTACTTC. Encoded protein: CASSPGGGQSREQYF.

The J gene is TRBJ1-2, the V gene TRBV11-2, with D possibly TRBD1 on 5 matching bases. The germline gives CDR1 SGHAT, CDR2 FQNNGV. Deletions cut 5 bases from V and 1 base from J, with 11 bases between. The CDR3 loop spans 14 amino acids. CDR3 bases: TGTGCCAGCAGCACGGGGCCCCTTAACTATGGCTACACCTTC. Protein: CASSTGPLNYGYTF.

CDR3 loop: CASSLRSKGDTQYF. As DNA, the CDR3 is TGTGCCAGCAGTCTGAGGTCAAAGGGAGATACGCAGTATTTT. This chain joins TRBV27 and TRBJ2-3; D is ambiguous. Germline assignment: CDR1 MNHEY and CDR2 SMNVEV (reference sequence). Trimming removed 5 bases from V and 5 bases from J, with 14 bases in between. This CDR3 is 14 amino acids long.

This clone was observed a few times. The V and J genes are TRBV7-2 and TRBJ2-7; D possibly corresponds to TRBD1 (6 bases). V lost 5 bases and J 3 bases, leaving 17 bases between the germline ends. Germline-derived CDR1 and CDR2 are SGHTA and FQGNSA. The CDR3 is made up of 15 amino acids. The CDR3 DNA follows: TGTGCCAGCAGCCCCGGACAGCTCCTCTACTACGAGCAGTACTTC. Translating it yields CASSPGQLLYYEQYF.

The chain uses TRBV27 and TRBJ1-5; TRBD1 agrees at 9 bases. J was trimmed by 5 bases and V by 8 bases; bases with no gene match: 4. The germline CDR1 and CDR2 sequences are MNHEY and SMNVEV (reference sequence). The CDR3 has 13 residues. CDR3 region: CASRDRAYQPQHF. The CDR3 DNA reads as TGTGCCAGCCGGGACAGGGCCTATCAGCCCCAGCATTTT.

V gene TRBV4-1 combines with J gene TRBJ2-5; 7 bases line up with TRBD2. Germline V CDR1 and CDR2: MGHRA, YSYEKL. Trimming cost V 0 bases and J 2 bases; bases outside gene matches: 18. The CDR3 extends over 20 amino acids. In DNA, the CDR3 is TGCGCCAGCAGCCAAGATGCTGGGACTCAAGGTGCGGGAGTTCAAGAGACCCAGTACTTC. Translated: CASSQDAGTQGAGVQETQYF.

CDR3 bases: TGCAGCGTTAGCAGCAGGGGAAACTATGGCTACACCTTC. It translates to CSVSSRGNYGYTF. J is TRBJ1-2 and V is TRBV29-1; perhaps TRBD1 as D (6 bases). The CDR3 totals 13 residues. CDR1 is SQVTM and CDR2 is ANQGSEA in the germline V gene. The V gene lost 5 bases and the J gene lost 2 bases, with 12 bases spanning the gap. The variable domain in full, completed from reference TRBV29-1 and TRBJ1-2, reads SAVISQKPSRDICQRGTSLTIQCQVDSQVTMMFWYRQQPGQSLTLIATANQGSEATYESGFVIDKFPISRPNLTFSTLTVSNMSPEDSSIYLCSVSSRGNYGYTFGSGTRLTVV.

The CDR3 DNA reads TGTGCCAGCAGTCAAACAGGGGTCGAGCAGTACTTC. As protein: CASSQTGVEQYF. The chain joins TRBV27 to TRBJ2-7, with TRBD1 matching 7 bases. The germline V gene encodes CDR1 MNHEY and CDR2 SMNVEV (reference sequence). The CDR3 length is 12 residues. Unmatched junction bases numbered 4, after V lost 5 bases and J lost 6 bases.